The clone carrying this T cell receptor (beta chain) was counted between two and nine times. As yet, its antigen is unknown. The data derive from a study of T cells after yellow fever vaccination. General study results and limits: Clonotypes appearing in both CD4 and CD8 compartments existed, and their share was small. Weaker overall, the secondary response nonetheless peaked faster (day 5 versus 15). The study re-detected most primary-vaccination clones after the booster (nearly 97% CD4, 85% to 90% CD8).

Production of TCR cDNA was by 5'RACE template switching, which also added a universal primer site and UMIs. Via MiXCR, TCRdb re-called the 5' RACE reads, giving one row per CDR3 protein. In the table there are approximately 350,000 distinct CDR3 sequences, around 10% of which are singletons. The sample consisted of PBMCs, taken on the day of the first yellow fever vaccination. The sequence derives from a man between 18 and 29 years old who received the YFV17D yellow fever vaccine.

CDR3 sequence: CASRGGRDTEAFF. The CDR3 nucleotides read TGTGCCAGCAGGGGGGGTCGGGACACTGAAGCTTTCTTT. This chain joins TRBV7-9 and TRBJ1-1; D is perhaps TRBD1 (5 bases). V lost 6 bases and J 3 bases, leaving 11 bases between the germline ends. CDR3 size: 13 residues. Germline loops: CDR1 SEHNR, CDR2 FQNEAQ (reference sequence).